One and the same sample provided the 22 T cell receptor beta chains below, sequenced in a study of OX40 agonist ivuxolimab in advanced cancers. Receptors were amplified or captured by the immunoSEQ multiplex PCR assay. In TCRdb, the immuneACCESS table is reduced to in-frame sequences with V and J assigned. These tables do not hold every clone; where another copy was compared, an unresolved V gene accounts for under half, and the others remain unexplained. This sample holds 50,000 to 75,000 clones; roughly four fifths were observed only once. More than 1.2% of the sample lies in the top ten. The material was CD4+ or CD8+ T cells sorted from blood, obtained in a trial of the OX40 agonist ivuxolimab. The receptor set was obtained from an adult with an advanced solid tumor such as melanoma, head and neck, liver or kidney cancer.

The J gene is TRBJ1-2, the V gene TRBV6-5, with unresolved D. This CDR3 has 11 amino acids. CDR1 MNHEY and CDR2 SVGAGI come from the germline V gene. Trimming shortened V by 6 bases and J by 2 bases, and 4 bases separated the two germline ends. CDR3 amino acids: CASSPNYGYTF. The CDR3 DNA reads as TGTGCCAGCAGCCCCAACTATGGCTACACCTTC.

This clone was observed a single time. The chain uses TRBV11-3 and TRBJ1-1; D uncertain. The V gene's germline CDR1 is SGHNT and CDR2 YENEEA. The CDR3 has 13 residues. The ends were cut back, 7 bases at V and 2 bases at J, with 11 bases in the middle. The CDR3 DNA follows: TGTGCCAGCACCCCGAGGCCCAACACTGAAGCTTTCTTT. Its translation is CASTPRPNTEAFF.

The CDR3 region is CASSGVGTYEQYF. Written as DNA, the CDR3 is TGTGCCAGCAGCGGAGTTGGAACCTACGAGCAGTACTTC. This sequence joins TRBV5-4 and TRBJ2-7, with D hard to call. CDR1 and CDR2 (germline): SGHNT, YYREEE (reference sequence). CDR3 length: 13 residues. V was trimmed by 4 bases and J by 2 bases, leaving 10 bases between them.

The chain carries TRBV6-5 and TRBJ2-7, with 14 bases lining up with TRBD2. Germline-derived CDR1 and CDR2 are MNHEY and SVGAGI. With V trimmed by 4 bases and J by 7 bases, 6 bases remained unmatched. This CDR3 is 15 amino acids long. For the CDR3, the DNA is TGTGCCAGCAGTTCCCGGACTAGCGGGGGGAGGGAGCAGTACTTC. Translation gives CASSSRTSGGREQYF.

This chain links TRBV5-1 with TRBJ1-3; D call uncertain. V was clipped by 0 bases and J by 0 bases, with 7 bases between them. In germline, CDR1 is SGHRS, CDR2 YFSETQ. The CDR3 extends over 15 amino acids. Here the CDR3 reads CASSLAGSSGNTIYF. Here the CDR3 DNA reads TGCGCCAGCAGCTTGGCCGGGAGCTCTGGAAACACCATATATTTT. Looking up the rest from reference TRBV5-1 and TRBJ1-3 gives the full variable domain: KAGVTQTPRYLIKTRGQQVTLSCSPISGHRSVSWYQQTPGQGLQFLFEYFSETQRNKGNFPGRFSGRQFSNSRSEMNVSTLELGDSALYLCASSLAGSSGNTIYFGEGSWLTVV.

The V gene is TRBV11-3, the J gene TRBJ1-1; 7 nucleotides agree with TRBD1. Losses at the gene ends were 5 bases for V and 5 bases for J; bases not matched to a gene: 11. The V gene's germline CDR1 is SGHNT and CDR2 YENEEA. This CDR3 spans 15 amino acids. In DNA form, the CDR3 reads TGTGCCAGCAGCAGACAGGCACAGGGGAAAACTGAAGCTTTCTTT. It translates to CASSRQAQGKTEAFF.

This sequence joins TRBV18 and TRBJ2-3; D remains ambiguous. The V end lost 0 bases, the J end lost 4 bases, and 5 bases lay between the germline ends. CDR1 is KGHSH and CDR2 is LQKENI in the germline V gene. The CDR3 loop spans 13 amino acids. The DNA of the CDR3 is TGTGCCAGCTCACCACCGGGGTCAGATACGCAGTATTTT. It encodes CASSPPGSDTQYF. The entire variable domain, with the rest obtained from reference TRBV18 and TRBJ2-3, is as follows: NAGVMQNPRHLVRRRGQEARLRCSPMKGHSHVYWYRQLPEEGLKFMVYLQKENIIDESGMPKERFSAEFPKEGPSILRIQQVVRGDSAAYFCASSPPGSDTQYFGPGTRLTVL.

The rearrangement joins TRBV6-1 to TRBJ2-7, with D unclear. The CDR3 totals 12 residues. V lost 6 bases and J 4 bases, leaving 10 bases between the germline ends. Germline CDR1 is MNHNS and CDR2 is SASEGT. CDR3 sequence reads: CASSRWGYEQYF. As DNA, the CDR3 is TGTGCCAGCAGCCGGTGGGGTTACGAGCAGTACTTC.

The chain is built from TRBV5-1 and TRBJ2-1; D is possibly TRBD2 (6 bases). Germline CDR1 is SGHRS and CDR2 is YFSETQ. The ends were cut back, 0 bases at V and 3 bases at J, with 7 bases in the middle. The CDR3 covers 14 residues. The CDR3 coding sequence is TGCGCCAGCAGCTTGGGACTAGTCTACAATGAGCAGTTCTTC. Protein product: CASSLGLVYNEQFF. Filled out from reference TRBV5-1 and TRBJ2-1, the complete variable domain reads KAGVTQTPRYLIKTRGQQVTLSCSPISGHRSVSWYQQTPGQGLQFLFEYFSETQRNKGNFPGRFSGRQFSNSRSEMNVSTLELGDSALYLCASSLGLVYNEQFFGPGTRLTVL.

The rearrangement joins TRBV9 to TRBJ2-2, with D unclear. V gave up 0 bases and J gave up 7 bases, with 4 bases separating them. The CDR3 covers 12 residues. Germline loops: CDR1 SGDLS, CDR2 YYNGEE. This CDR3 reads CASSVVNGELFF. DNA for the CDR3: TGTGCCAGCAGCGTAGTCAACGGGGAGCTGTTTTTT.

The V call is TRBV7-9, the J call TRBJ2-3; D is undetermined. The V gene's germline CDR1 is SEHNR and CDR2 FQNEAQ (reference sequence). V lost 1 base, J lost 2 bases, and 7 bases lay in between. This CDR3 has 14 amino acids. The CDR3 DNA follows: TGTGCCAGCAGCTTAGGCGCCTCCACAGATACGCAGTATTTT. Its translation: CASSLGASTDTQYF.

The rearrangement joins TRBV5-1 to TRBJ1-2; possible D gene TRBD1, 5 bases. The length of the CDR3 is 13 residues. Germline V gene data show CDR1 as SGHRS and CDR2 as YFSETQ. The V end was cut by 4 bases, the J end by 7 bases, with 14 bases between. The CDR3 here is CASSEPGGLGYTF. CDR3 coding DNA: TGCGCCAGCAGCGAGCCGGGGGGTCTTGGCTACACCTTC.

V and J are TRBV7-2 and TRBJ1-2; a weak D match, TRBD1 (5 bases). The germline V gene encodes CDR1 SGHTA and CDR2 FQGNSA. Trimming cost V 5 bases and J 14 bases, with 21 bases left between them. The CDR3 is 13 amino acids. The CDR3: CASSVLPDSKYTF. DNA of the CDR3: TGTGCCAGCAGCGTCCTGCCTGACAGTAAATATACCTTC.

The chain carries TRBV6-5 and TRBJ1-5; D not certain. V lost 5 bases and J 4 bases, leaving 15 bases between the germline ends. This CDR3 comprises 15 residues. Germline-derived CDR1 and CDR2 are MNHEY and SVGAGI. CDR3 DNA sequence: TGTGCCAGCAGTCCCGGACTTGGAGGAAATCAGCCCCAGCATTTT. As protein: CASSPGLGGNQPQHF.

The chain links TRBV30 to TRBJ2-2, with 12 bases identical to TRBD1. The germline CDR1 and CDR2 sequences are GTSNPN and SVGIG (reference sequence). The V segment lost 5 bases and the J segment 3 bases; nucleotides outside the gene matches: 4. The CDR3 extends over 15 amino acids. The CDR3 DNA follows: TGTGCCTGGGGGACAGGGGGCGCCGACACCGGGGAGCTGTTTTTT. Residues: CAWGTGGADTGELFF.

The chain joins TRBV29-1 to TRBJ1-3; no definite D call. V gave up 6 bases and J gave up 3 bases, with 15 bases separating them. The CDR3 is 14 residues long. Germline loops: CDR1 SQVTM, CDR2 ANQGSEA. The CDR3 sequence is CSVGSRLDGNTIYF. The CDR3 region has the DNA TGCAGCGTCGGTTCGCGATTAGATGGAAACACCATATATTTT.

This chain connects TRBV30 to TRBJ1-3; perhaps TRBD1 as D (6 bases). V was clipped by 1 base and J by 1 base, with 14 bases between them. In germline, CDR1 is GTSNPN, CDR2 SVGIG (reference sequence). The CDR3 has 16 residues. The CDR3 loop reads CAWSETGKRSGNTIYF. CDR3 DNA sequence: TGTGCCTGGAGTGAAACAGGGAAACGATCTGGAAACACCATATATTTT.

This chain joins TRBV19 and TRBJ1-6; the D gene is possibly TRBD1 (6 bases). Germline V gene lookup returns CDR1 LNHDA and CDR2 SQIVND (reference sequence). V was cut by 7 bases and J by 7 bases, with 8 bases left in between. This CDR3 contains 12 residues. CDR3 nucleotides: TGTGCCAGTATGCAGGGGAATTCACCCCTCCACTTT. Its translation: CASMQGNSPLHF.

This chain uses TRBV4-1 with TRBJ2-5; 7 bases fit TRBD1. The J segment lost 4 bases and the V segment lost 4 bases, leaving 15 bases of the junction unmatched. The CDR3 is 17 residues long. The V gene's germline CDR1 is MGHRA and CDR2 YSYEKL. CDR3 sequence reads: CASSPEGTGVWVETQYF. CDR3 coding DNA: TGCGCCAGCAGCCCAGAGGGCACAGGGGTTTGGGTAGAGACCCAGTACTTC.

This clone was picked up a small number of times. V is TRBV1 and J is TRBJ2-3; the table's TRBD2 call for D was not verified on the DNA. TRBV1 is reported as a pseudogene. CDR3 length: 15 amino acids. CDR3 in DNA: TGCACCAGCAGCCAACTAGCGGGAGGGCCAGATACGCAGTATTTT. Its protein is CTSSQLAGGPDTQYF.

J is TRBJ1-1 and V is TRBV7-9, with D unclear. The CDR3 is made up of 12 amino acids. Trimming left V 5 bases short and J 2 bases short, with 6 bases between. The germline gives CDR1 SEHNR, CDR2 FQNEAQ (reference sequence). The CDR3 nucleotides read TGTGCCAGCAGCACCTCCAACACTGAAGCTTTCTTT. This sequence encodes CASSTSNTEAFF.

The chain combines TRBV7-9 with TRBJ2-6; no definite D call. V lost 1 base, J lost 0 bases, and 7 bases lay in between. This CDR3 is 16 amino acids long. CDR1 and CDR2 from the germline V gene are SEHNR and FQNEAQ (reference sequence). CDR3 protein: CASSLVYPSGANVLTF. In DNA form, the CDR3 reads TGTGCCAGCAGCTTAGTCTACCCCTCTGGGGCCAACGTCCTGACTTTC.